This T cell receptor beta chain was obtained from a study of cytomegalovirus exposure and HLA in healthy donors. For the study at large: The 120 or so validation repertoires, a later analysis reported, used the same platform as the 600 to 700 first-cohort repertoires.

Separation from the approximately 720-subject first cohort characterized the approximately 120-subject validation cohort, to which the donors belonged. General study results and limits: Some TCR beta chains (more than 150 of them) were listed as cytomegalovirus-associated.

V lost 6 bases to trimming and J lost 1 base, with 16 bases between them. CDR3 length: 15 residues. The germline CDR1 and CDR2 sequences are LNHDA and SQIVND (reference sequence). To note about this clone: Its antigen is unknown.

Sequenced by immunoSEQ multiplex PCR; TCRdb stores in-frame clones only, minus some. The sample carries some 270,000 clones, about 86% recorded once. This sequence originates from a young woman in good health and CMV-seronegative. Sample: PBMCs. The chain has TRBV19 and TRBJ2-7; tentatively, D is TRBD2 (7 bases). DNA for the CDR3: TGTGCCAGTAGCTCAAAGGGGGGAGGGTCCTACGAGCAGTACTTC. Translating gives CASSSKGGGSYEQYF.